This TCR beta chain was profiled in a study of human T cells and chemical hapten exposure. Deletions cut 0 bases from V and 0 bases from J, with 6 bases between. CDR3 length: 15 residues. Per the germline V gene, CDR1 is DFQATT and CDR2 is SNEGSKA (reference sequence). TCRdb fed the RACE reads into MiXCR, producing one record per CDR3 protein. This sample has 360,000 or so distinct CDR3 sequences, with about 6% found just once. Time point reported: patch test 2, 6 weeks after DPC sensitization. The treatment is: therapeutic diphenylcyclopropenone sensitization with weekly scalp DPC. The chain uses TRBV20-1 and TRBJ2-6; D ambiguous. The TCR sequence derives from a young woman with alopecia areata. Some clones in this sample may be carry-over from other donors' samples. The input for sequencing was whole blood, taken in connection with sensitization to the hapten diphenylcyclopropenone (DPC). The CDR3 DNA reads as TGCAGTGCTAGAGATCTCAGCTCTGGGGCCAACGTCCTGACTTTC. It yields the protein CSARDLSSGANVLTF.